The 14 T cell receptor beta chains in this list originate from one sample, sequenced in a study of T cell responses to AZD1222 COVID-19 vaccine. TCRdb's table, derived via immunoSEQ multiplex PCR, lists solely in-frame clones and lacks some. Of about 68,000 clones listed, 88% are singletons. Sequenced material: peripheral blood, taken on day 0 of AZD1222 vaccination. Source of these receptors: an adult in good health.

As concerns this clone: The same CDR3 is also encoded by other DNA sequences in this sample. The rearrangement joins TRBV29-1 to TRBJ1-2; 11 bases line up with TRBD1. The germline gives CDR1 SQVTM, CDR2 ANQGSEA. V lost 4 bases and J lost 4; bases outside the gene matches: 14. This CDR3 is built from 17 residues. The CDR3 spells CSVGGLRDRGLVYGYTF. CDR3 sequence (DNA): TGCAGCGTTGGAGGGCTCCGGGACAGGGGGTTGGTCTATGGCTACACCTTC. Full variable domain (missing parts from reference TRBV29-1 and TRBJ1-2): SAVISQKPSRDICQRGTSLTIQCQVDSQVTMMFWYRQQPGQSLTLIATANQGSEATYESGFVIDKFPISRPNLTFSTLTVSNMSPEDSSIYLCSVGGLRDRGLVYGYTFGSGTRLTVV.

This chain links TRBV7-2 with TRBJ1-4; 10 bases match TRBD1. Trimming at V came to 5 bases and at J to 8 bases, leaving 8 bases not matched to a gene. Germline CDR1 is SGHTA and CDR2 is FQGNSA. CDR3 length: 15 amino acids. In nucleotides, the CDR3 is TGTGCCAGCAGCGAGACAGGGGGCGCAACCGAAAAACTGTTTTTT. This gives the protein CASSETGGATEKLFF.

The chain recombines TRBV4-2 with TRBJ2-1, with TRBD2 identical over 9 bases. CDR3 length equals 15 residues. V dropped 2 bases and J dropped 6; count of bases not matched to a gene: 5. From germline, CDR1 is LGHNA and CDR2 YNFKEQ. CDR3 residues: CASSQLLAGLNEQFF. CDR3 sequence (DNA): TGTGCCAGCAGCCAATTACTAGCGGGTCTCAATGAGCAGTTCTTC.

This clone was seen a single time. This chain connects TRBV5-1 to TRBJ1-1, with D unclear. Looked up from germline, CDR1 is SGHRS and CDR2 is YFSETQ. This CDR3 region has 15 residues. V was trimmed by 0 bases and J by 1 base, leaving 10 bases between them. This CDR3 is CASSLEGRTNTEAFF. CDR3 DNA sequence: TGCGCCAGCAGCTTGGAAGGCCGTACGAACACTGAAGCTTTCTTT.

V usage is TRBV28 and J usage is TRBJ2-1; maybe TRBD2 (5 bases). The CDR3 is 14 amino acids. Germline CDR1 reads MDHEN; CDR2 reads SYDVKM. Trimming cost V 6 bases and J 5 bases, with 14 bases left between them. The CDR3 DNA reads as TGTGCCAGCAGCCCCCCAAGCGGTAACAATGAGCAGTTCTTC. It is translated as CASSPPSGNNEQFF.

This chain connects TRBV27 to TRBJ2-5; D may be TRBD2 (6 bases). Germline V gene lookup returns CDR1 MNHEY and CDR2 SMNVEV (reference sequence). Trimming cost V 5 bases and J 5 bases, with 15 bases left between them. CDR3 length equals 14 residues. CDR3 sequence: CASSPYTGVETQYF. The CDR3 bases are TGTGCCAGCAGTCCTTATACGGGGGTGGAGACCCAGTACTTC.

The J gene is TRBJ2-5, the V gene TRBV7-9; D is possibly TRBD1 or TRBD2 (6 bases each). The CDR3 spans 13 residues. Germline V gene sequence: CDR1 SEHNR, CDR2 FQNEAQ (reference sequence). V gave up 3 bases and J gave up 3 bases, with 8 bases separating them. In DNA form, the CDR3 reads TGTGCCAGCAGCTTGGAGGGGGAAGAGACCCAGTACTTC. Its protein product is CASSLEGEETQYF.

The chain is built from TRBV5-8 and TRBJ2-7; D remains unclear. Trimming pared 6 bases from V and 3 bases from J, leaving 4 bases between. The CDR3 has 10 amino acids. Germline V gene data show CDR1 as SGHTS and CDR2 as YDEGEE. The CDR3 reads CASTYYEQYF. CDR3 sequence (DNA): TGTGCCAGCACATACTACGAGCAGTACTTC.

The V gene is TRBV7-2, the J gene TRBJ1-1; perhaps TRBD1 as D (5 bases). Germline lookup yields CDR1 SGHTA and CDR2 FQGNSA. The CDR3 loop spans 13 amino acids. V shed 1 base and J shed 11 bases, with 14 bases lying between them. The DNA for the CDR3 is TGTGCCAGCAGCTTAGGCCGGGACGGGTCGGCTTTCTTT. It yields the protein CASSLGRDGSAFF.

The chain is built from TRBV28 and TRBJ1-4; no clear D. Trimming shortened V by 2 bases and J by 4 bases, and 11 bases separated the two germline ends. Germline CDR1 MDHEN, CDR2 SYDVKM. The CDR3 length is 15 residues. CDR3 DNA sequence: TGTGCCAGCAGTTTAGGGTGGCCGAGTAATGAAAAACTGTTTTTT. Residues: CASSLGWPSNEKLFF.

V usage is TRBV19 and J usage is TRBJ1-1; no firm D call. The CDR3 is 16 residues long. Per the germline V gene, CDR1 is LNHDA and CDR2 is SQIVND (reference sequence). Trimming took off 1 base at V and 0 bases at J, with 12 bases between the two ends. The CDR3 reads CASSIGFAIMNTEAFF. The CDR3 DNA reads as TGTGCCAGTAGTATAGGATTTGCGATCATGAACACTGAAGCTTTCTTT.

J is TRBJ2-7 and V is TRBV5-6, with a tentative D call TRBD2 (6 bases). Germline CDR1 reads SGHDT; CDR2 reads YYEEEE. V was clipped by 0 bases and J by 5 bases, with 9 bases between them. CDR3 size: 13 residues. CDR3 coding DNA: TGTGCCAGCAGCTTGGCGCTAGCGAACGAGCAGTACTTC. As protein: CASSLALANEQYF.

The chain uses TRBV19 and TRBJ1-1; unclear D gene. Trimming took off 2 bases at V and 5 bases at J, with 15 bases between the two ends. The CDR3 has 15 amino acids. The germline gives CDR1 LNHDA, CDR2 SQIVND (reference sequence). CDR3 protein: CASSISFTPETEAFF. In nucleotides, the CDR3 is TGTGCCAGTAGTATAAGCTTTACACCAGAAACTGAAGCTTTCTTT.

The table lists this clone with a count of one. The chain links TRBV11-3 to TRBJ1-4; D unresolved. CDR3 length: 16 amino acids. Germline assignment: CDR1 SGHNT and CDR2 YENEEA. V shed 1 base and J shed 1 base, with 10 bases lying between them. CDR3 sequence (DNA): TGTGCCAGCAGCTTAGGGCAGGCAGGAACTAATGAAAAACTGTTTTTT. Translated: CASSLGQAGTNEKLFF. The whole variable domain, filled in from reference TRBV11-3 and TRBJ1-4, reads EAGVVQSPRYKIIEKKQPVAFWCNPISGHNTLYWYLQNLGQGPELLIRYENEEAVDDSQLPKDRFSAERLKGVDSTLKIQPAELGDSAVYLCASSLGQAGTNEKLFFGSGTQLSVL.